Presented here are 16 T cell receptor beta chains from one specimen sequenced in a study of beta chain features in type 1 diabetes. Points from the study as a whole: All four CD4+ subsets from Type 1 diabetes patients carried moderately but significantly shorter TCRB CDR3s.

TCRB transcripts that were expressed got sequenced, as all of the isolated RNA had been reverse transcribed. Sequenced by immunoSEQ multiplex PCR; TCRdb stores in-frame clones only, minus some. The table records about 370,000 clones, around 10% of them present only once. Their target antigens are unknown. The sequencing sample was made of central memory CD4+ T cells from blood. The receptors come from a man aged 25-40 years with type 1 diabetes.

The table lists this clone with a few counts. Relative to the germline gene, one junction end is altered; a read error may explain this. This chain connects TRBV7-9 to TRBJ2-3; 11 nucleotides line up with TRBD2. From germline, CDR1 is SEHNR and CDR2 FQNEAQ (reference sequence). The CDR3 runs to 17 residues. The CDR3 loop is CASSQELAGVQADTQYF. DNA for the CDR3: TGCGCCAGCAGCCAAGAACTAGCGGGAGTCCAGGCAGATACGCAGTATTTT.

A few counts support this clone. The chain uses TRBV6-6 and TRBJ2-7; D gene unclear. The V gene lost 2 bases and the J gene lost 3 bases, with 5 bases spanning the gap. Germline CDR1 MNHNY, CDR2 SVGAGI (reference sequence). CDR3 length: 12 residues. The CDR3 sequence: CASSYPNYEQYF. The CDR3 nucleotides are TGTGCCAGCAGTTACCCAAACTACGAGCAGTACTTC.

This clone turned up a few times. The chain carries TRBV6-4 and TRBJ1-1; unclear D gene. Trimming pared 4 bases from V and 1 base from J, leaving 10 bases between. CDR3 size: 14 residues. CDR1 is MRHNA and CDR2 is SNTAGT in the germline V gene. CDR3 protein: CASSAVGSNTEAFF. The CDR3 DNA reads TGTGCCAGCAGTGCTGTCGGATCGAACACTGAAGCTTTCTTT.

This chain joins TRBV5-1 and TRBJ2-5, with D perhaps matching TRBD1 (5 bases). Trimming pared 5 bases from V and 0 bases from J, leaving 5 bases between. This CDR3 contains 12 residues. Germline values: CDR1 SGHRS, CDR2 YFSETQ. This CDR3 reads CASRDNQETQYF. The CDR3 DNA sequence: TGCGCCAGCAGGGACAACCAAGAGACCCAGTACTTC.

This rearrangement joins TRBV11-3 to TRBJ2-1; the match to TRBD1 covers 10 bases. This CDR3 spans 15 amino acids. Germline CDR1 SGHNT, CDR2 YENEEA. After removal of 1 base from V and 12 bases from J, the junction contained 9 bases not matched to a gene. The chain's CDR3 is CASSLARGTGDGQFF. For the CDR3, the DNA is TGTGCCAGCAGCTTAGCTCGGGGGACAGGGGACGGGCAGTTCTTC.

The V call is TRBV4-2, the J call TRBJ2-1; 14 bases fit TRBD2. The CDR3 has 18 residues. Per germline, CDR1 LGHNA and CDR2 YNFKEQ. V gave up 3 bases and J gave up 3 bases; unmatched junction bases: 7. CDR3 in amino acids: CASSQGLAGELGYNEQFF. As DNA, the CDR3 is TGTGCCAGCAGCCAGGGACTAGCGGGAGAGTTGGGCTACAATGAGCAGTTCTTC.

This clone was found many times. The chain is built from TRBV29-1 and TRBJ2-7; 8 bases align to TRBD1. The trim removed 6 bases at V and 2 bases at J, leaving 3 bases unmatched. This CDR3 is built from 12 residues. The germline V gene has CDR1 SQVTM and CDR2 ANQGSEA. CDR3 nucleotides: TGCAGCGTCGCGACAGGGGCCTACGAGCAGTACTTC. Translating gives CSVATGAYEQYF.

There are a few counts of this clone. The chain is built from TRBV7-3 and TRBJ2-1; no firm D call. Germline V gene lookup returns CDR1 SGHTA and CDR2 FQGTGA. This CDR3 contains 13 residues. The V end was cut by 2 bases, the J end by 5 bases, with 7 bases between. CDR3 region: CASSLFVDNEQFF. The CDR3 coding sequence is TGTGCCAGCAGCTTATTCGTTGACAATGAGCAGTTCTTC.

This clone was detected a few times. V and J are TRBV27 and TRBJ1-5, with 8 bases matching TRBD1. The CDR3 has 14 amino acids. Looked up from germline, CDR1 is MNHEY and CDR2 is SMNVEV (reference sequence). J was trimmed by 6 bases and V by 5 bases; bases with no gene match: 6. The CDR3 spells CASSPNRGAQPQHF. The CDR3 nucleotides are TGTGCCAGCAGTCCGAACAGGGGGGCTCAGCCCCAGCATTTT.

The CDR3 DNA follows: TGCGCCAGCAGCTATATTCGGGGGACTGAAGCTTTCTTT. The encoded protein is CASSYIRGTEAFF. The chain has TRBV5-1 and TRBJ1-1; TRBD1 is a possible D gene (5 bases). The CDR3 consists of 13 residues. Deletions cut 3 bases from V and 5 bases from J, with 11 bases between. Per the germline V gene, CDR1 is SGHRS and CDR2 is YFSETQ.

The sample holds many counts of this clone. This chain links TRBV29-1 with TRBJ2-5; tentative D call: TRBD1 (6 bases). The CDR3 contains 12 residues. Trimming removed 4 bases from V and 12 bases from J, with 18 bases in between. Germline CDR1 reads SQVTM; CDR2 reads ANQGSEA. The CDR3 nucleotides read TGCAGCGTTGGGAACAGGGAAGCTTTAAAGTACTTC. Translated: CSVGNREALKYF.

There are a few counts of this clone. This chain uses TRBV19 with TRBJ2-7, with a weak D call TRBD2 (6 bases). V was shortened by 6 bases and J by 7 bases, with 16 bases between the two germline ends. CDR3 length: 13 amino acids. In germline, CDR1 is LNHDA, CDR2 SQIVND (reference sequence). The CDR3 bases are TGTGCCAGTAGCCCTGACGGGAGCGGAGAGCAGTACTTC. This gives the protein CASSPDGSGEQYF.

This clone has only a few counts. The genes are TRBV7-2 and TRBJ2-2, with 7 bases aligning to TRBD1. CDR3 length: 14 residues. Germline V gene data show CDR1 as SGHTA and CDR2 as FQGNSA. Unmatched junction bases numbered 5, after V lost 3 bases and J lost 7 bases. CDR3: CASSFRQGGGELFF. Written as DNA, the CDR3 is TGTGCCAGCAGCTTTCGACAGGGCGGCGGGGAGCTGTTTTTT.

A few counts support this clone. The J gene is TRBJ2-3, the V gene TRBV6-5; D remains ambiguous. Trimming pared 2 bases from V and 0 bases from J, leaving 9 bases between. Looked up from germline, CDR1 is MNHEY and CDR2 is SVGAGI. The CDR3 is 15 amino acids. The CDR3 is CASSYRQSSTDTQYF. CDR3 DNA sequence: TGTGCCAGCAGTTACCGGCAATCTAGCACAGATACGCAGTATTTT.

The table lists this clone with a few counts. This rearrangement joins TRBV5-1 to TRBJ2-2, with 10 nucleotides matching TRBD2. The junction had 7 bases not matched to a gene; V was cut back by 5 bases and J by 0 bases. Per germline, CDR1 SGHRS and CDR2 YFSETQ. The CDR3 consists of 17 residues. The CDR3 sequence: CASSYGLAVTNTGELFF. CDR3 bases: TGCGCCAGCAGTTACGGACTAGCGGTAACGAACACCGGGGAGCTGTTTTTT.

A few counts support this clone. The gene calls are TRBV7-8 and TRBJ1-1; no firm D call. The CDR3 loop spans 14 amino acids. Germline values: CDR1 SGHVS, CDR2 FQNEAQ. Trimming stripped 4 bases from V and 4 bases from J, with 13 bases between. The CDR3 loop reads CASSSQFMGTEAFF. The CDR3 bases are TGTGCCAGCAGCTCCCAGTTCATGGGCACTGAAGCTTTCTTT.